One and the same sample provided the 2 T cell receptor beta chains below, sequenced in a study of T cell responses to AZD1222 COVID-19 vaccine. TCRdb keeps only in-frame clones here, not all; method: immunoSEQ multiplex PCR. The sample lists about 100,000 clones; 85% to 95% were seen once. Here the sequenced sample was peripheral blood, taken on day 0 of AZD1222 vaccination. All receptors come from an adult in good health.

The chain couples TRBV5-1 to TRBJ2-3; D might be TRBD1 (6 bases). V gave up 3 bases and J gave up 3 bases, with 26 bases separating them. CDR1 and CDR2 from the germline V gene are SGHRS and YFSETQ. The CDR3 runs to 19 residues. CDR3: CASSWTPGQATSATDTQYF. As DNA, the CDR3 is TGCGCCAGCAGCTGGACCCCGGGACAAGCTACCTCTGCTACAGATACGCAGTATTTT.

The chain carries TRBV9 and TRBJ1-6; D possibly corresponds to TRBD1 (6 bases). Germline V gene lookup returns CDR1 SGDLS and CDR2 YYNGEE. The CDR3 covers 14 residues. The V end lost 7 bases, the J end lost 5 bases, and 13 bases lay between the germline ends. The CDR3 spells CASGGTPNNSPLHF. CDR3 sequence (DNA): TGTGCCAGCGGCGGGACACCCAATAATTCACCCCTCCACTTT. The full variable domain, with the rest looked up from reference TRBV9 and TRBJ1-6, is DSGVTQTPKHLITATGQRVTLRCSPRSGDLSVYWYQQSLDQGLQFLIQYYNGEERAKGNILERFSAQQFPDLHSELNLSSLELGDSALYFCASGGTPNNSPLHFGNGTRLTVT.